Here is one T cell receptor (beta chain) with its context. The ends lost 0 bases at V and 2 bases at J; junction bases unmatched: 5. Germline values: CDR1 SGHNT, CDR2 YENEEA. The CDR3 totals 16 residues. The data were taken from a study of blood T cell repertoires in COVID-19. Turning to the study itself: The United States, Italy and Spain provided the acute and convalescent COVID-19 samples. Sample material is recorded as cDNA or gDNA derived from T cells, B-cell-depleted T cells, or PBMCs.

Authors' data handling: Using reference gene primer amplification, nucleated cell counts were estimated. Generated by immunoSEQ multiplex PCR, the TCRdb table keeps only in-frame clones and is missing some. D and trimming come from the DNA, and the V and J calls and clone size come from that table. The sample lists roughly 25,000 clones; approximately 85% were seen once. The origin of this receptor is a human donor with active COVID-19. The donor label of this sample is uncertain. Sample: peripheral blood. The gene calls are TRBV11-3 and TRBJ2-3, with TRBD1 matching over 7 bases. CDR3 DNA sequence: TGTGCCAGCAGCTTAGATTTGACAGGGCACACAGATACGCAGTATTTT. Encoded protein: CASSLDLTGHTDTQYF.